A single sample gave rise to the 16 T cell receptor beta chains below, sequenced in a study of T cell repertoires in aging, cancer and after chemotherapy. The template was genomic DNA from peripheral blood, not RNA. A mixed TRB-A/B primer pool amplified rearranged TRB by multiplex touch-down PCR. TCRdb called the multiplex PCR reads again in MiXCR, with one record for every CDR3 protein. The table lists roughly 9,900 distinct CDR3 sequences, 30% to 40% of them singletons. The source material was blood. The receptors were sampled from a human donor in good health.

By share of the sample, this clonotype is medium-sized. The CDR3 sequence: CSAASGARYGYTF. DNA for the CDR3: TGCAGCGCGGCCTCCGGGGCTCGGTATGGCTACACCTTC. This sequence joins TRBV29-1 and TRBJ1-2; perhaps TRBD1 as D (5 bases). This CDR3 has 13 residues. Trimming shortened V by 7 bases and J by 5 bases, and 17 bases separated the two germline ends. CDR1 and CDR2 (germline): SQVTM, ANQGSEA.

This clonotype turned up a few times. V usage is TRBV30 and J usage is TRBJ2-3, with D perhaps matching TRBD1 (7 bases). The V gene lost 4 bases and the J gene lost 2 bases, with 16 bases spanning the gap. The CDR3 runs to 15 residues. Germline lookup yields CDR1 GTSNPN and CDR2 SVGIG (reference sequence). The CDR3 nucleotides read TGTGCCTGGATGCGGAGGGGGCTCGTCACAGATACGCAGTATTTT. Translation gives CAWMRRGLVTDTQYF.

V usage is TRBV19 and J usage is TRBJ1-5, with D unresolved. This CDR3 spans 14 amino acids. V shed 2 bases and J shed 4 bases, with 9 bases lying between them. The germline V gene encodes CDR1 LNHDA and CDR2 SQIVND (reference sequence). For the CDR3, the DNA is TGTGCCAGTAGTATAACCGCGTTGAATCAGCCCCAGCATTTT. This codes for CASSITALNQPQHF.

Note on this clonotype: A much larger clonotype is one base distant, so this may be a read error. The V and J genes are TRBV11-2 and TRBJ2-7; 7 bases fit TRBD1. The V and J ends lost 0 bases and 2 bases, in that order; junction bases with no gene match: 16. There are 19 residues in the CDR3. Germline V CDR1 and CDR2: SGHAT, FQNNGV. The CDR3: CASSLDPRDTRTGTYEQYF. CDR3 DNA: TGTGCCAGCAGCTTAGACCCCCGAGACACACGGACAGGCACCTACGAGCAGTACTTC.

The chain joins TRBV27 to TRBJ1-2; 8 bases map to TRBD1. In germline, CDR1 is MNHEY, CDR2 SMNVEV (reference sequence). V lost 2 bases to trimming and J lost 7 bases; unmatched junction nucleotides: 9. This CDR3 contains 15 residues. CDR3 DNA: TGTGCCAGCAGTTTAGCGCCCAGGGGGCGTTTTGGCTACACCTTC. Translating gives CASSLAPRGRFGYTF.

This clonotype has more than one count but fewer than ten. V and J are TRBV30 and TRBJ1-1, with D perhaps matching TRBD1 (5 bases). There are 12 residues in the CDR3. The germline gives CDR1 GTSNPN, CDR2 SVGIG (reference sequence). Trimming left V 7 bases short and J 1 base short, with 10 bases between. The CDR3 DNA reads TGTGCCTATAACAGGCCGAACACTGAAGCTTTCTTT. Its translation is CAYNRPNTEAFF.

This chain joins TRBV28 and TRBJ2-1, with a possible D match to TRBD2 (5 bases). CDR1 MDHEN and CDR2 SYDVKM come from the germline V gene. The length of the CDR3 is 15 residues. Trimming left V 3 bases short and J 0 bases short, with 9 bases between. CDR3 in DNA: TGTGCCAGCAGTTTTCTTCGGGGCTCCTACAATGAGCAGTTCTTC. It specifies CASSFLRGSYNEQFF.

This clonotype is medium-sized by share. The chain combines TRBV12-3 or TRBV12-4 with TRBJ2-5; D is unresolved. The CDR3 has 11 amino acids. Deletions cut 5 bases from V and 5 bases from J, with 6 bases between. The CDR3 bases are TGTGCCAGCAGTCCCCGGGAGACCCAGTACTTC. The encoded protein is CASSPRETQYF.

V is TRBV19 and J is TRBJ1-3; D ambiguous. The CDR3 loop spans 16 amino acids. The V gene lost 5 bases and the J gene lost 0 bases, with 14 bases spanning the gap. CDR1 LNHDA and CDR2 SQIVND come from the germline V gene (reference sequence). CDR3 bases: TGTGCCAGTAGTGCTTATGCAGTCATCTCTGGAAACACCATATATTTT. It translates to CASSAYAVISGNTIYF.

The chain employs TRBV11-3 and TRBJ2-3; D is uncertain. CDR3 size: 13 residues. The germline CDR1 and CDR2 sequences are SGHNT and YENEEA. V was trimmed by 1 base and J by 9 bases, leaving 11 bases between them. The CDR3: CASSLVSVSTQYF. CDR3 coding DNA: TGTGCCAGCAGCTTAGTATCGGTCAGCACGCAGTATTTT.

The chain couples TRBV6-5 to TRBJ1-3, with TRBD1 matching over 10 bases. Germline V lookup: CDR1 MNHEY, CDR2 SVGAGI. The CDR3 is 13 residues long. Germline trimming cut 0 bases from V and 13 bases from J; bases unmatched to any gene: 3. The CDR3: CASSYSTGGRIYF. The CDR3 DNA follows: TGTGCCAGCAGTTACTCGACAGGGGGCCGAATATATTTT.

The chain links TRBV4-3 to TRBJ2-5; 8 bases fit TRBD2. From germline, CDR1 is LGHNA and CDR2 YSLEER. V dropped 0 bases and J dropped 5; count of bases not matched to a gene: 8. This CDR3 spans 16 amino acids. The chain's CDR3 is CASSQDPGGGSETQYF. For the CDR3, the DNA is TGCGCCAGCAGCCAAGATCCGGGGGGGGGCTCGGAGACCCAGTACTTC.

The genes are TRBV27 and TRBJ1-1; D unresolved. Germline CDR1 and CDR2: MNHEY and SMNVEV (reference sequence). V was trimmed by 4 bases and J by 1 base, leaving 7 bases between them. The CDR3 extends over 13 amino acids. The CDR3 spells CASSWSTNTEAFF. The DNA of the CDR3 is TGTGCCAGCAGTTGGTCGACGAACACTGAAGCTTTCTTT.

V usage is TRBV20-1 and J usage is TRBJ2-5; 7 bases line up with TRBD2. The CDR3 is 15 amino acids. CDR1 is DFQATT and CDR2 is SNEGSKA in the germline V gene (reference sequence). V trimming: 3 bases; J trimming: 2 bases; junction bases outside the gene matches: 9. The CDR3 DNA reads TGCAGTGCTAGGGGCGCTAGCGGAACGCAAGAGACCCAGTACTTC. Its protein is CSARGASGTQETQYF.

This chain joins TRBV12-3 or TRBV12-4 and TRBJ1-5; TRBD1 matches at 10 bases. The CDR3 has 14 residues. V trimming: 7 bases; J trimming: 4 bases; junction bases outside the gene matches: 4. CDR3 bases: TGTGCCAGCAATAGACAGGGGGCGAATCAGCCCCAGCATTTT. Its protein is CASNRQGANQPQHF.

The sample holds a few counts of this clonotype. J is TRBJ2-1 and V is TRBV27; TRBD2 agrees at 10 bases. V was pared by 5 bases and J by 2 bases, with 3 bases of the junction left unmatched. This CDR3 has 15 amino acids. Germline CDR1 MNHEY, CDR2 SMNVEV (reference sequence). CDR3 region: CASSASGRTYNEQFF. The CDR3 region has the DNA TGTGCCAGCAGTGCTAGCGGGAGAACCTACAATGAGCAGTTCTTC.